Given below is one TCR beta chain in context. The antigen remains unidentified. Germline-derived CDR1 and CDR2 are MNHEY and SMNVEV (reference sequence). With 2 bases removed from V and 10 bases from J, the gap between germline ends came to 18 bases. The CDR3 has 15 residues. This record comes from a study of blood T cells in healthy people across ages. Alongside a J-beta primer mix, a sample-barcoded 5' primer served in a second PCR lasting about 7 to 12 cycles. TCRdb processed the 5' RACE reads anew with MiXCR; each CDR3 protein has one entry. The sample shows around 1.1 million distinct CDR3 sequences, around two fifths of them seen only once. Overall study results and limits: In long-lived donors, naive CD4+ cell counts and diversity exceeded those of aged donors. With age, beta diversity per million T cells declined roughly linearly, significantly by 40.

The chain couples TRBV27 to TRBJ2-1; D gene uncertain. The sample consisted of blood. The clonotype comes from a man aged 18 to 29 in good health. CDR3 nucleotides: TGTGCCAGCAGTTTACTGGCCCAATCGGATTTGGAGCAGTTCTTC. This sequence encodes CASSLLAQSDLEQFF.